The 28 T cell receptor beta chains listed next were all sequenced from one sample in a study of shared clonotypes between healthy human individuals. Profiling relied on immunoSEQ multiplex PCR, and the TCRdb table lists in-frame clones only, not all of them. Of 2 million to 2.5 million clones in the sample, 90% to 95% were seen once. Input material: naive CD4+ T cells from PBMCs. Subset reported: CD45RA+ positively selected. The origin of the receptors is a man between 18 and 29 years old in good health. Some clones in this sample may be carry-over from other donors' samples.

This chain connects TRBV14 to TRBJ2-7; D is unclear. Per germline, CDR1 SGHDN and CDR2 FVKESK. Trimming removed 0 bases from V and 3 bases from J, with 6 bases in between. The CDR3 sequence is 13 residues long. DNA of the CDR3: TGTGCCAGCAGCCAAGAGGTGGACTACGAGCAGTACTTC. Its translation: CASSQEVDYEQYF.

The chain links TRBV5-4 to TRBJ2-5; TRBD1 matches at 9 bases. The CDR3 covers 16 residues. Trimming removed 4 bases from V and 9 bases from J; junction bases left unmatched: 16. The V gene's germline CDR1 is SGHNT and CDR2 YYREEE (reference sequence). The CDR3 nucleotides are TGTGCCAGCAGCCTCGTCCCGGGACAGGGAACAACGGCCCAGTACTTC. Translation gives CASSLVPGQGTTAQYF.

The rearrangement uses TRBV5-1 and TRBJ2-7, with D perhaps TRBD1 (8 bases). Germline CDR1 and CDR2: SGHRS and YFSETQ. Trimming cost V 3 bases and J 4 bases, with 17 bases left between them. The CDR3 is 15 residues long. The CDR3 DNA is TGCGCCAGCAGCTCCCAAAACAGGGGGGGATACGAGCAGTACTTC. It yields the protein CASSSQNRGGYEQYF.

The chain joins TRBV25-1 to TRBJ2-1, with 10 bases matching TRBD1. The V gene end was trimmed by 4 bases and the J gene end by 7 bases; junction bases not matched to a gene: 16. CDR1 is MGHDK, CDR2 SYGVNS, per germline. The CDR3 is made up of 18 amino acids. The DNA of the CDR3 is TGTGCCAGCAGTGCCAGACAGGGGGCGGCTTCCCAGGGGAATGAGCAGTTCTTC. Translated, it gives CASSARQGAASQGNEQFF.

The genes are TRBV28 and TRBJ2-3, with 10 bases that match TRBD1. The CDR3 is 15 amino acids. Germline values: CDR1 MDHEN, CDR2 SYDVKM. V lost 4 bases, J lost 8 bases, and 9 bases stayed unmatched. The CDR3 DNA reads as TGTGCCAGCAGTTATTGGGACAGGGGCTGGGGTACGCAGTATTTT. Translation gives CASSYWDRGWGTQYF.

This chain joins TRBV6-1 and TRBJ1-5; 7 nucleotides line up with TRBD1. The CDR3 runs 15 residues. Germline CDR1 reads MNHNS; CDR2 reads SASEGT. V shed 11 bases, J shed 3 bases, and the junction held 13 bases outside the gene matches. The CDR3 DNA follows: TGTGCCGGAGGAAGATGGACAGGAGACAATCAGCCCCAGCATTTT. As protein: CAGGRWTGDNQPQHF.

With respect to this clone: The DNA is left out, because the CDR3 cannot be placed on it with certainty; the CDR3 is given as TCRdb lists it. The rearrangement uses TRBV21-1 and TRBJ2-1; the table's TRBD2 call for D was not verified on the DNA. TRBV21-1 is designated a pseudogene. The CDR3 length is 15 residues, termini included. The CDR3 loop is CASSKFASGSYEQFF.

This chain uses TRBV9 with TRBJ2-1; 8 bases align to TRBD2. CDR3 size: 14 residues. The V and J ends lost 3 bases and 6 bases, in that order; junction bases with no gene match: 5. CDR1 is SGDLS, CDR2 YYNGEE, per germline. CDR3 region: CASSALGTSNEQFF. The CDR3 DNA follows: TGTGCCAGCAGCGCGCTTGGGACTAGCAATGAGCAGTTCTTC.

V is TRBV7-9 and J is TRBJ2-7; 7 bases align to TRBD2. CDR3 length equals 15 residues. V shed 1 base and J 3 bases; nucleotides not matched to a gene: 6. Germline V lookup: CDR1 SEHNR, CDR2 FQNEAQ (reference sequence). The CDR3 nucleotides read TGTGCCAGCAGCTTAGTTGGGTCTAGCGGCTACGAGCAGTACTTC. Encoded protein: CASSLVGSSGYEQYF.

The chain couples TRBV14 to TRBJ1-2; D is ambiguous. Germline loops: CDR1 SGHDN, CDR2 FVKESK. The V end lost 1 base, the J end lost 0 bases, and 9 bases lay between the germline ends. The CDR3 is 15 amino acids. The CDR3 here is CASSQGWSSNYGYTF. The CDR3 DNA follows: TGTGCCAGCAGCCAAGGGTGGAGCTCTAACTATGGCTACACCTTC.

V usage is TRBV1 and J usage is TRBJ2-2; the D call TRBD2 from the table was never checked on the DNA. TRBV1 is reported as a pseudogene. This CDR3 comprises 16 residues. CDR3: CTSSQVYGRGGGELFF. The CDR3 DNA is TGCACCAGCAGCCAAGTCTACGGGAGGGGAGGCGGGGAGCTGTTTTTT.

The CDR3 nucleotides are TGCGCCAGCAGCGCTCTACCGGTGGGGGGAGGGCAAGAGACCCAGTACTTC. Translation: CASSALPVGGGQETQYF. The V and J genes are TRBV5-1 and TRBJ2-5; 7 bases line up with TRBD2. Trimming cost V 4 bases and J 2 bases; bases outside gene matches: 14. CDR1 and CDR2 (germline): SGHRS, YFSETQ. This CDR3 comprises 17 residues.

The gene calls are TRBV28 and TRBJ2-3; no definite D call. Per germline, CDR1 MDHEN and CDR2 SYDVKM. Trimming stripped 2 bases from V and 4 bases from J, with 7 bases between. CDR3 size: 13 residues. The DNA of the CDR3 is TGTGCCAGCAGTTTAATGGGTGCAGATACGCAGTATTTT. Protein product: CASSLMGADTQYF.

The chain recombines TRBV9 with TRBJ2-7; D may be TRBD2 (6 bases). Trimming removed 4 bases at V and 6 bases at J, with 11 bases between. CDR1 SGDLS and CDR2 YYNGEE come from the germline V gene. This CDR3 has 12 amino acids. The CDR3 nucleotides read TGTGCCAGCAGCTTTAAGGAGGGCGAGCAGTACTTC. It translates to CASSFKEGEQYF.

The chain employs TRBV15 and TRBJ2-5, with TRBD1 matching 9 bases. CDR1 is LNHNV and CDR2 is YYDKDF in the germline V gene (reference sequence). With V trimmed by 5 bases and J by 0 bases, 10 bases remained unmatched. This CDR3 spans 17 amino acids. The CDR3 DNA sequence: TGTGCCACCAGCCCGAGCACAGGGGGCTGGGACCAAGAGACCCAGTACTTC. Protein product: CATSPSTGGWDQETQYF.

The chain carries TRBV5-4 and TRBJ2-3; D is uncertain. The V gene's germline CDR1 is SGHNT and CDR2 YYREEE (reference sequence). This CDR3 is built from 13 residues. Trimming stripped 5 bases from V and 0 bases from J, with 7 bases between. Here the CDR3 reads CASSSGSTDTQYF. CDR3 nucleotide sequence: TGTGCCAGCAGTTCGGGTAGCACAGATACGCAGTATTTT.

This rearrangement joins TRBV7-6 to TRBJ2-1, with a weak D call TRBD1 (5 bases). Trimming cost V 2 bases and J 4 bases, with 9 bases left between them. Germline V gene data show CDR1 as SGHVS and CDR2 as FNYEAQ. The CDR3 has 14 amino acids. CDR3 sequence (DNA): TGTGCCAGCAGCTTAAAGGACATATACAATGAGCAGTTCTTC. Protein product: CASSLKDIYNEQFF.

The V call is TRBV27, the J call TRBJ1-5, with D perhaps TRBD1 (5 bases). Germline V gives CDR1 MNHEY, CDR2 SMNVEV (reference sequence). CDR3 size: 14 residues. V lost 0 bases to trimming and J lost 9 bases, with 12 bases between them. CDR3 nucleotides: TGTGCCAGCAGTTTATCCCCAGGGACGGGGCCCCAGCATTTT. This encodes CASSLSPGTGPQHF.

The genes are TRBV29-1 and TRBJ1-1; 10 bases agree with TRBD1. The germline V gene encodes CDR1 SQVTM and CDR2 ANQGSEA. The CDR3 extends over 13 amino acids. J gave up 6 bases and V 4 bases, and 5 bases lay outside the gene matches. The CDR3 loop is CSVGGQGIPEAFF. CDR3 DNA sequence: TGCAGCGTTGGGGGACAGGGGATACCTGAAGCTTTCTTT.

The rearrangement joins TRBV5-1 to TRBJ2-4, with D possibly matching TRBD2 (5 bases). The V gene lost 3 bases and the J gene lost 3 bases, with 16 bases spanning the gap. This CDR3 is built from 16 residues. The germline V gene has CDR1 SGHRS and CDR2 YFSETQ. CDR3 nucleotides: TGCGCCAGCAGCTCGGGCCCCTCGAGCGGCAAAAACATTCAGTACTTC. Translated: CASSSGPSSGKNIQYF.

The count of this clone is one. The chain combines TRBV6-5 with TRBJ2-4, with 7 bases fitting TRBD1. The CDR3 runs to 15 residues. CDR1 and CDR2 from the germline V gene are MNHEY and SVGAGI. Trimming took 4 bases from V and 0 from J; bases not matched to a gene: 3. CDR3 DNA: TGTGCCAGCAGTTCCGGGACAGTAGCCAAAAACATTCAGTACTTC. Its translation: CASSSGTVAKNIQYF.

The rearrangement uses TRBV7-8 and TRBJ2-7, with D unclear. The ends were cut back, 1 base at V and 1 base at J, with 8 bases in the middle. The CDR3 length is 14 residues. Germline-derived CDR1 and CDR2 are SGHVS and FQNEAQ. CDR3 in amino acids: CASSLGGGSYEQYF. The CDR3, as DNA: TGTGCCAGCAGCTTAGGAGGCGGTTCCTACGAGCAGTACTTC.

The V gene is TRBV5-6, the J gene TRBJ2-3, with 8 bases aligning to TRBD2. The CDR3 length is 16 residues. The junction had 6 bases not matched to a gene; V was cut back by 1 base and J by 2 bases. Per the germline V gene, CDR1 is SGHDT and CDR2 is YYEEEE. The CDR3 DNA follows: TGTGCCAGCAGCTTGCTAGCGGGCCTAGTCACAGATACGCAGTATTTT. Translation gives CASSLLAGLVTDTQYF.

The chain recombines TRBV5-1 with TRBJ1-1; weak D call: TRBD1 (5 bases). The CDR3 extends over 15 amino acids. Trimming stripped 6 bases from V and 0 bases from J, with 15 bases between. Germline assignment: CDR1 SGHRS and CDR2 YFSETQ. The CDR3 sequence: CASTLDSSMNTEAFF. CDR3 DNA sequence: TGCGCCAGCACCCTTGACAGCTCGATGAACACTGAAGCTTTCTTT.

This clone was seen a handful of times. The chain combines TRBV27 with TRBJ2-7; TRBD1 might be the D (6 bases). Trimming took 5 bases from V and 3 from J, leaving 14 bases between them. The CDR3 has 14 residues. Looked up from germline, CDR1 is MNHEY and CDR2 is SMNVEV (reference sequence). CDR3 in amino acids: CASSTDRRLYEQYF. The DNA of the CDR3 is TGTGCCAGCAGTACGGACAGACGACTCTACGAGCAGTACTTC.

The chain recombines TRBV4-1 with TRBJ2-2; tentative D call: TRBD1 (5 bases). The CDR3 runs to 16 residues. Trimming left V 0 bases short and J 6 bases short, with 14 bases between. Germline-derived CDR1 and CDR2 are MGHRA and YSYEKL. CDR3 in amino acids: CASSQEGQILAGELFF. The CDR3 DNA follows: TGCGCCAGCAGCCAAGAGGGGCAGATTCTCGCCGGGGAGCTGTTTTTT.

DNA for the CDR3: TGTGCCAGCAGCCCCTTGGGAGCAGTTGCAAACTATGGCTACACCTTC. As protein: CASSPLGAVANYGYTF. V usage is TRBV5-6 and J usage is TRBJ1-2; D not certain. The V end lost 4 bases, the J end lost 2 bases, and 18 bases lay between the germline ends. The CDR3 has 16 amino acids. Germline V gives CDR1 SGHDT, CDR2 YYEEEE. The whole variable domain, filled in from reference TRBV5-6 and TRBJ1-2, reads DAGVTQSPTHLIKTRGQQVTLRCSPKSGHDTVSWYQQALGQGPQFIFQYYEEEERQRGNFPDRFSGHQFPNYSSELNVNALLLGDSALYLCASSPLGAVANYGYTFGSGTRLTVV.

The chain links TRBV18 to TRBJ2-7; the D is unclear. The germline CDR1 and CDR2 sequences are KGHSH and LQKENI. The V gene lost 5 bases and the J gene lost 6 bases, with 11 bases spanning the gap. This CDR3 contains 12 residues. The CDR3 DNA follows: TGTGCCAGCTCAACCCAGACATTCGAGCAGTACTTC. The encoded protein is CASSTQTFEQYF.